The 5 T cell receptor beta chains listed next were all sequenced from one sample in a study of blood T cell repertoires in COVID-19. Here immunoSEQ multiplex PCR was the method, and the copy in TCRdb shows in-frame clones only, minus some. The sample has 15,000 to 20,000 clones; 75% to 95% are singletons. Sequencing used peripheral blood. The source is a human donor in a cohort sampled during active COVID-19.

V gene TRBV5-8 combines with J gene TRBJ1-1; TRBD1 matches 10 bases. Germline V gene data show CDR1 as SGHTS and CDR2 as YDEGEE. The J segment lost 1 base and the V segment lost 5 bases, leaving 5 bases of the junction unmatched. There are 15 residues in the CDR3. CDR3 in amino acids: CASRRRTGGNTEAFF. As DNA, the CDR3 is TGTGCCAGCAGACGGCGGACAGGGGGGAACACTGAAGCTTTCTTT.

The rearrangement uses TRBV12-5 and TRBJ1-1; possibly TRBD1 for D (6 bases). Germline V lookup: CDR1 LGHNT, CDR2 FRNRAP. The CDR3 loop spans 17 amino acids. The V end was cut by 5 bases, the J end by 4 bases, with 23 bases between. CDR3 nucleotides: TGTGCTAGTGGTCCTCCGCCCGGGACACCTGGGTTCACTGAAGCTTTCTTT. Encoded protein: CASGPPPGTPGFTEAFF.

The chain recombines TRBV5-5 with TRBJ2-5, with 10 positions matching TRBD2. Germline V lookup: CDR1 SGHKS, CDR2 YYEKEE (reference sequence). The V segment lost 4 bases and the J segment 7 bases; nucleotides outside the gene matches: 10. The CDR3 sequence is 15 residues long. Here the CDR3 DNA reads TGTGCCAGCAGCGTTAGCGGGGGGCGCGACGTGACCCAGTACTTC. Amino acid sequence: CASSVSGGRDVTQYF.

A few counts support this clone. This chain connects TRBV6-2 or TRBV6-3 to TRBJ1-5; 7 bases match TRBD1. Germline loops: CDR1 MNHEY, CDR2 SVGEGT. The CDR3 consists of 15 residues. The J segment lost 6 bases and the V segment lost 5 bases, leaving 10 bases of the junction unmatched. The CDR3: CASSPTTGLSQPQHF. CDR3 in DNA: TGTGCCAGCAGTCCCACGACAGGGTTAAGTCAGCCCCAGCATTTT.

The CDR3 DNA follows: TGTGCCAGCAGTGCCGGACAGGGGAATGAAAAACTGTTTTTT. Translated, it gives CASSAGQGNEKLFF. This sequence joins TRBV25-1 and TRBJ1-4, with 9 bases aligning to TRBD1. V shed 4 bases and J 5 bases; nucleotides not matched to a gene: 2. The germline gives CDR1 MGHDK, CDR2 SYGVNS. The CDR3 totals 14 residues.